A selection of T cell receptor beta chains follows, all from one sample in a study of shared clonotypes between healthy human individuals. Produced via immunoSEQ multiplex PCR; TCRdb's table is partial and in-frame only. The table lists over a million clones, roughly 96% of them singletons, with roughly 1.2% in the top ten. The source material was naive CD4+ T cells sorted from blood. Receptors originate from a man aged 25 to 40 in good health. CDR3s include the opening cysteine and the closing phenylalanine or tryptophan. The order of the fields is V gene, clone size, J gene, D gene, CDR3 protein, CDR3 DNA. The D gene is left open where the match is weak. Not all rows give a size; the values are once, few, many and, for expanded clones, a class.

TRBV25-1	few	TRBJ1-2	NA	CASSDKQGGYGYTF	TGTGCCAGCAGTGACAAACAGGGTGGCTATGGCTACACCTTC
TRBV5-1	once	TRBJ2-2	TRBD1	CASTLRGTGELFF	TGCGCCAGCACACTCAGGGGGACCGGGGAGCTGTTTTTT
TRBV2	NA	TRBJ1-2	NA	CASTTIPQGGYTF	TGTGCCAGCACCACGATCCCGCAGGGTGGCTACACCTTC
TRBV5-1	NA	TRBJ2-7	TRBD2	CASSSELAGGYEQYF	TGCGCCAGCAGCTCCGAACTAGCGGGAGGGTACGAGCAGTACTTC
TRBV28	NA	TRBJ2-4	NA	CASSIPPGQQNIQYF	TGTGCCAGCAGTATCCCACCCGGACAGCAAAACATTCAGTACTTC
TRBV9	once	TRBJ2-2	NA	CASSPLGASSTGELFF	TGTGCCAGCAGCCCGTTGGGGGCGTCGAGCACCGGGGAGCTGTTTTTT
TRBV9	NA	TRBJ1-3	NA	CASSVESRGVDTIYF	TGTGCCAGCAGCGTAGAGAGTAGGGGTGTGGACACCATATATTTT
TRBV30	once	TRBJ1-3	NA	CAWSYRGRGNTIYF	TGTGCCTGGAGTTACCGGGGCCGAGGAAACACCATATATTTT
TRBV19	NA	TRBJ1-1	NA	CASSMGLRDGAFF	TGTGCCAGTAGTATGGGCCTTAGGGACGGGGCTTTCTTT
TRBV7-2	NA	TRBJ1-1	NA	CASSLEMNTEAFF	TGTGCCAGCAGCTTAGAGATGAACACTGAAGCTTTCTTT
TRBV7-2	once	TRBJ2-7	NA	CASSLARGVSYEQYF	TGTGCCAGCAGCTTAGCCAGGGGGGTCTCCTACGAGCAGTACTTC
TRBV15	NA	TRBJ1-1	NA	CATSRDRAVNTEAFF	TGTGCCACCAGCAGAGATAGGGCAGTGAACACTGAAGCTTTCTTT
TRBV6-1	NA	TRBJ1-5	NA	CASSEGTPRKYVQPQHF	TGTGCCAGCAGTGAAGGAACCCCTCGTAAGTATGTTCAGCCCCAGCATTTT
TRBV5-4	NA	TRBJ2-7	TRBD2	CASSLSSSGMEEQYF	TGTGCCAGCAGCTTGTCGTCTAGCGGGATGGAGGAGCAGTACTTC
TRBV11-2	NA	TRBJ2-7	NA	CASSRGGFDEQYF	TGTGCCAGCAGCCGAGGGGGTTTCGACGAGCAGTACTTC
TRBV28	NA	TRBJ2-1	TRBD1	CASSFLGQVDNEQFF	TGTGCCAGCAGTTTCCTCGGACAGGTCGACAATGAGCAGTTCTTC
TRBV18	NA	TRBJ2-3	NA	CASSPLAVGLADTQYF	TGTGCCAGCTCACCATTAGCGGTGGGCCTCGCAGATACGCAGTATTTT
TRBV18	NA	TRBJ2-5	NA	CASSPLPTPEETQYF	TGTGCCAGCTCACCACTCCCGACACCGGAAGAGACCCAGTACTTC
TRBV28	NA	TRBJ2-7	NA	CASSFGQTSYEQYF	TGTGCCAGCAGTTTCGGACAGACCTCCTACGAGCAGTACTTC
TRBV15	NA	TRBJ2-5	NA	CATSRDSTQETQYF	TGTGCCACCAGCAGAGATTCCACCCAAGAGACCCAGTACTTC
TRBV4-1	NA	TRBJ2-5	TRBD1	CASSQDRGKQETQYF	TGCGCCAGCAGCCAGGACAGGGGCAAACAAGAGACCCAGTACTTC
TRBV18	NA	TRBJ1-3	TRBD1	CASSPAGGDAGNTIYF	TGTGCCAGCTCACCGGCAGGGGGCGACGCTGGAAACACCATATATTTT
TRBV7-6	NA	TRBJ2-1	TRBD2	CASRVAGGYEQFF	TGTGCCAGCAGGGTAGCGGGAGGGTATGAGCAGTTCTTC
TRBV7-7	NA	TRBJ2-5	TRBD2	CASSLRGGREETQYF	TGTGCCAGCAGCTTACGGGGGGGTAGAGAAGAGACCCAGTACTTC
TRBV5-1	NA	TRBJ2-3	TRBD1	CASSYTGGTDTQYF	TGCGCCAGCAGCTATACAGGGGGCACAGATACGCAGTATTTT
TRBV2	NA	TRBJ1-5	NA	CASSEARQAGPQHF	TGTGCCAGCAGTGAAGCCCGACAGGCCGGGCCCCAGCATTTT
TRBV19	NA	TRBJ1-3	TRBD1	CASSLQGAAGNTIYF	TGTGCCAGTTCCCTACAGGGGGCGGCAGGAAACACCATATATTTT
TRBV7-2	NA	TRBJ1-5	TRBD1	CASTPGQGAQPQHF	TGTGCCAGCACCCCGGGACAGGGGGCACAGCCCCAGCATTTT
TRBV27	NA	TRBJ2-3	NA	CASSMGRGLDTQYF	TGTGCCAGCTCCATGGGGCGGGGATTGGATACGCAGTATTTT
TRBV12-5	NA	TRBJ2-2	NA	CASGLGGGTGELFF	TGTGCTAGTGGTTTGGGAGGAGGGACCGGGGAGCTGTTTTTT
TRBV19	NA	TRBJ1-5	NA	CASSIKDINQPQHF	TGTGCCAGTAGTATTAAGGACATCAATCAGCCCCAGCATTTT
TRBV5-1	NA	TRBJ2-2	NA	CASSFSLLKGGLPGELFF	TGCGCCAGCAGCTTCTCCCTACTGAAAGGCGGGTTACCCGGGGAGCTGTTTTTT
TRBV2	NA	TRBJ2-2	NA	CASLIYGNTGELFF	TGTGCCAGCCTGATTTATGGAAACACCGGGGAGCTGTTTTTT
TRBV6-5	NA	TRBJ2-1	TRBD2	CASRLAGGPSDEQFF	TGTGCCAGCAGGCTAGCGGGAGGGCCGTCGGATGAGCAGTTCTTC
TRBV7-9	NA	TRBJ1-2	NA	CASSPRGRDLYGYTF	TGTGCCAGCAGCCCCCGGGGTCGAGATTTGTATGGCTACACCTTC
TRBV11-3	NA	TRBJ2-1	NA	CASSLGGSRGNEQFF	TGTGCCAGCAGCTTAGGGGGTAGTAGAGGCAATGAGCAGTTCTTC
TRBV4-3	NA	TRBJ2-3	TRBD1	CASSQAAGTGGSTDTQYF	TGCGCCAGCAGCCAAGCCGCGGGGACAGGTGGGAGCACAGATACGCAGTATTTT
TRBV5-4	few	TRBJ2-7	TRBD2	CASSWGGRLGSYEQYF	TGTGCCAGCAGCTGGGGGGGTAGACTAGGGTCCTACGAGCAGTACTTC
TRBV5-1	NA	TRBJ2-1	TRBD2	CASRGGLAASDEQFF	TGCGCCAGCAGGGGAGGCCTAGCGGCCTCGGATGAGCAGTTCTTC
TRBV5-1	NA	TRBJ2-7	NA	CASSLAGRAGTYEQYF	TGCGCCAGCAGCTTGGCCGGTAGGGCCGGGACCTACGAGCAGTACTTC
TRBV29-1	NA	TRBJ2-1	NA	CSVEARVNYNEQFF	TGCAGCGTTGAAGCCAGGGTGAACTACAATGAGCAGTTCTTC
TRBV10-2	NA	TRBJ2-1	TRBD2	CATHPLAGVDNEQFF	TGCGCCACCCACCCACTAGCGGGAGTCGACAATGAGCAGTTCTTC
TRBV5-4	NA	TRBJ1-2	NA	CASSPPWQSINYGYTF	TGTGCCAGCAGCCCCCCGTGGCAGAGTATTAACTATGGCTACACCTTC
TRBV7-8	NA	TRBJ2-5	NA	CASSLVQGLRQETQYF	TGTGCCAGCAGCTTAGTGCAGGGTTTAAGGCAAGAGACCCAGTACTTC
TRBV7-9	NA	TRBJ2-7	NA	CASSPRQGHYEQYF	TGTGCCAGCAGCCCCCGGCAGGGACACTACGAGCAGTACTTC
TRBV5-4	NA	TRBJ2-1	NA	CASSRPLGRGDANEQFF	TGTGCCAGCAGCCGCCCTCTCGGGAGAGGTGATGCGAATGAGCAGTTCTTC
TRBV14	NA	TRBJ1-4	TRBD1	CASSQERTGQLREKLFF	TGTGCCAGCAGCCAAGAGCGGACAGGGCAATTAAGGGAAAAACTGTTTTTT
TRBV28	NA	TRBJ2-5	NA	CASSRTGKETQYF	TGTGCCAGCAGCCGAACAGGGAAAGAGACCCAGTACTTC
TRBV5-1	NA	TRBJ2-5	TRBD2	CASSPGTSGSQETQYF	TGCGCCAGCAGCCCGGGGACTAGCGGGAGCCAAGAGACCCAGTACTTC
TRBV19	NA	TRBJ2-5	NA	CASSSGPAETQYF	TGTGCCAGTAGTTCGGGACCGGCTGAGACCCAGTACTTC
TRBV28	NA	TRBJ1-2	NA	CANQDRDNYGYTF	TGTGCCAACCAAGACCGGGACAACTATGGCTACACCTTC
TRBV5-6	NA	TRBJ2-1	NA	CASRHDSSSYNEQFF	TGTGCCAGCAGACACGACAGTAGCTCCTACAATGAGCAGTTCTTC
TRBV14	NA	TRBJ2-7	TRBD2	CASSHRVRAGGSYEQYF	TGTGCCAGCAGCCACCGAGTCAGGGCGGGAGGTAGTTACGAGCAGTACTTC
TRBV28	NA	TRBJ2-5	NA	CASSRHPRLQETQYF	TGTGCCAGCAGCCGTCACCCCCGGTTACAAGAGACCCAGTACTTC
TRBV6-6	NA	TRBJ1-2	NA	CASSSQDHPTNYGYTF	TGTGCCAGCAGCAGTCAAGACCACCCAACTAACTATGGCTACACCTTC
TRBV7-6	NA	TRBJ2-7	NA	CASSLAPRDEQYF	TGTGCCAGCAGCTTAGCCCCCCGGGACGAGCAGTACTTC